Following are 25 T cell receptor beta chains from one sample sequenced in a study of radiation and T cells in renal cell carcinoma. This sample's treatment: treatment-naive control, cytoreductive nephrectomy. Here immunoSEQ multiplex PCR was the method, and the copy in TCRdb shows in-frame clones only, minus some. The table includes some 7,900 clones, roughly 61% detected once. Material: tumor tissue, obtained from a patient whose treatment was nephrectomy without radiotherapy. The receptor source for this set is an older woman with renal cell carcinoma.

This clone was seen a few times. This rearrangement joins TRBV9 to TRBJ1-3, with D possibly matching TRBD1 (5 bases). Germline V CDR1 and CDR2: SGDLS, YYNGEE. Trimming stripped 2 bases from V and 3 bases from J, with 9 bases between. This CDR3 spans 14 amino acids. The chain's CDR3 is CASSVGGGGNTIYF. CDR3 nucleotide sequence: TGTGCCAGCAGCGTCGGGGGAGGTGGAAACACCATATATTTT.

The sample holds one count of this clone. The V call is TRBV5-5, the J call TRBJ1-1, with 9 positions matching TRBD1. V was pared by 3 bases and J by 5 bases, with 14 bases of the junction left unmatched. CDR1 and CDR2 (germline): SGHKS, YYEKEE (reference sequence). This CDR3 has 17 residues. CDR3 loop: CASSWGQGSIGTTEAFF. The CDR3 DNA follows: TGTGCCAGCAGCTGGGGACAGGGATCCATAGGAACAACTGAAGCTTTCTTT.

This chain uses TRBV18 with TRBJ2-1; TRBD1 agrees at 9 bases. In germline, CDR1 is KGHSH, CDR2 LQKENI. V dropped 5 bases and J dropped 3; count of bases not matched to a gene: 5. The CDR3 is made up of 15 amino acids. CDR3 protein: CASSSPGQGYNEQFF. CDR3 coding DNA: TGTGCCAGCTCATCCCCGGGACAGGGCTACAATGAGCAGTTCTTC.

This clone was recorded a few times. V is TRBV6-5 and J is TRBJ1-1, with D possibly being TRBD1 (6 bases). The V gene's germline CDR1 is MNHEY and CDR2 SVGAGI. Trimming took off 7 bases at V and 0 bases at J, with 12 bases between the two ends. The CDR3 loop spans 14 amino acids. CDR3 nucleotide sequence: TGTGCCAGCAAGGAGGGGGGGATGAACACTGAAGCTTTCTTT. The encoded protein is CASKEGGMNTEAFF.

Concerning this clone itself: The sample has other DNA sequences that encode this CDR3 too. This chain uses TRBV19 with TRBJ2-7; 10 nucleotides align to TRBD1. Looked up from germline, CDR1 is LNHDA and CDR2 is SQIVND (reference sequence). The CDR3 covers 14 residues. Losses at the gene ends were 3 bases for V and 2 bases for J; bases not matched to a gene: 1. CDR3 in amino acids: CASSMTGGTYEQYF. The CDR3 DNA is TGTGCCAGTAGTATGACAGGGGGCACCTACGAGCAGTACTTC.

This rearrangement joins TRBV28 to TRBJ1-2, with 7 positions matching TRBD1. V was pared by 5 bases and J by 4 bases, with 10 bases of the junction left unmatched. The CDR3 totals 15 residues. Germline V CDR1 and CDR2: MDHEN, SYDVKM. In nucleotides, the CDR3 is TGTGCCAGCAGTCTAGAAATGACAGGGACCTATGGCTACACCTTC. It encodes CASSLEMTGTYGYTF.

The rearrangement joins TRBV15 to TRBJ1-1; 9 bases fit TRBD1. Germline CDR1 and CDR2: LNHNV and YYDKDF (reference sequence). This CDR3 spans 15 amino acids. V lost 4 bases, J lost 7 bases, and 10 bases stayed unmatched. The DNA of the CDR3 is TGTGCCACCAGCAATCCCGGACAGGGGATTAGTGAAGCTTTCTTT. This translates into CATSNPGQGISEAFF.

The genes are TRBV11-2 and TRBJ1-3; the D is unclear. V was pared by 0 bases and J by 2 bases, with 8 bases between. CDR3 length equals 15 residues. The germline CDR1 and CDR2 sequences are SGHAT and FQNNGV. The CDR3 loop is CASSLEAFPGNTIYF. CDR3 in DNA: TGTGCCAGCAGCTTAGAGGCGTTTCCTGGAAACACCATATATTTT.

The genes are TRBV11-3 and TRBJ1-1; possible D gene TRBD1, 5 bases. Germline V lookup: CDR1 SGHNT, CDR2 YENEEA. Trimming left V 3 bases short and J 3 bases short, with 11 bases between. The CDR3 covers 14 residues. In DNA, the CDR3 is TGTGCCAGCAGCTTCTCCCAGGGATACACTGAAGCTTTCTTT. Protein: CASSFSQGYTEAFF.

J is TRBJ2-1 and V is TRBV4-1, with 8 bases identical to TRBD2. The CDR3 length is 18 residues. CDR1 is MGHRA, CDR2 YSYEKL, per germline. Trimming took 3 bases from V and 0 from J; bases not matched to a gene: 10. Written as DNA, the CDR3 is TGCGCCAGCAGCCATAATCCGCCAGCGGGGGCCTCCTACAATGAGCAGTTCTTC. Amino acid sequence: CASSHNPPAGASYNEQFF.

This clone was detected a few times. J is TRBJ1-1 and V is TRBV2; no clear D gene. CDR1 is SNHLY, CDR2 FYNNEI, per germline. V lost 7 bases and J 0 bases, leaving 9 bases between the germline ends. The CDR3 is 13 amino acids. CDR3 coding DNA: TGTGCCAGCACCCTTGACTTGAACACTGAAGCTTTCTTT. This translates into CASTLDLNTEAFF.

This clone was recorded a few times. CDR3 bases: TGTGCCAGCCGCCTCACAGGGTCCGGGGAGTATGGCTACACCTTC. The encoded protein is CASRLTGSGEYGYTF. The rearrangement links TRBV6-1 to TRBJ1-2, with D possibly being TRBD1 (6 bases). The CDR3 consists of 15 residues. Trimming cost V 8 bases and J 5 bases, with 21 bases left between them. Germline CDR1 reads MNHNS; CDR2 reads SASEGT.

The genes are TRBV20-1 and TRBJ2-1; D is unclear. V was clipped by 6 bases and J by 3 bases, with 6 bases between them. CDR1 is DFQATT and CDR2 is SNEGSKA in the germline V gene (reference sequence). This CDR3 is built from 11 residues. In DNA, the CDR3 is TGCAGTGCAACGGACTACAATGAGCAGTTCTTC. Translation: CSATDYNEQFF.

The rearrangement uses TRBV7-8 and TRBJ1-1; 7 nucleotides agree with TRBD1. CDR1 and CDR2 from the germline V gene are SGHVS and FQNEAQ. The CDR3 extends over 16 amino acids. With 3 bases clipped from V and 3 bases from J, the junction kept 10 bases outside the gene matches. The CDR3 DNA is TGTGCCAGCAGCTTGGGGCAAGGGGGCAGGCACACTGAAGCTTTCTTT. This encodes CASSLGQGGRHTEAFF.

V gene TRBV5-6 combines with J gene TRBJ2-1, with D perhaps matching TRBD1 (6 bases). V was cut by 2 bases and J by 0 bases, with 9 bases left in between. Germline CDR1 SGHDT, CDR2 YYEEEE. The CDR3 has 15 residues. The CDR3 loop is CASSFGQSSYNEQFF. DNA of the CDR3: TGTGCCAGCAGCTTCGGACAGAGCTCCTACAATGAGCAGTTCTTC.

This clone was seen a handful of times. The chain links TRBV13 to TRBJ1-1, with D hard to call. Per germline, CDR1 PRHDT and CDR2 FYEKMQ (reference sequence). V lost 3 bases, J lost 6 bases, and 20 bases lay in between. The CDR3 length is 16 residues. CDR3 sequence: CASSFRTDGLRAEAFF. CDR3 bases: TGTGCCAGCAGCTTTAGGACCGACGGCCTGCGGGCTGAAGCTTTCTTT.

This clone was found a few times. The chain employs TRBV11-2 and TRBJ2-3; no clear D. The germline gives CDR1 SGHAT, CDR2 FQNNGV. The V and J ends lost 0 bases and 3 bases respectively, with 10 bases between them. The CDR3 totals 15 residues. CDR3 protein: CASSLEGLETDTQYF. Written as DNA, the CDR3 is TGTGCCAGCAGCTTAGAGGGGTTAGAAACAGATACGCAGTATTTT.

The CDR3 here is CASSGDRGRSPLHF. In DNA, the CDR3 is TGCGCCAGCAGCGGGGACAGGGGGCGTTCACCCCTCCACTTT. The genes are TRBV10-2 and TRBJ1-6, with TRBD1 matching over 12 bases. Germline loops: CDR1 WSHSY, CDR2 SAAADI. Unmatched junction bases numbered 3, after V lost 6 bases and J lost 9 bases. CDR3 length: 14 amino acids.

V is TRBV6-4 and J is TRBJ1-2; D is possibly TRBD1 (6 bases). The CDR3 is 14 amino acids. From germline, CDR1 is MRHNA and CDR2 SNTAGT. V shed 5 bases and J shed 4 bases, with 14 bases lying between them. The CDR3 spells CASSPSSGAYGYTF. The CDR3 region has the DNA TGTGCCAGCAGTCCGAGTTCGGGGGCCTATGGCTACACCTTC.

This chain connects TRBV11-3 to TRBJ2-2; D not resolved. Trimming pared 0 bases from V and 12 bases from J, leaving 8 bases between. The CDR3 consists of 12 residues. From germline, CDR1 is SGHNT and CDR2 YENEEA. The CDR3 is CASSLEVGKLFF. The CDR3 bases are TGTGCCAGCAGCTTAGAAGTGGGCAAGCTGTTTTTT.

The CDR3 reads CASSLSVGGENTEAFF. The DNA for the CDR3 is TGTGCCAGCAGCCTTAGCGTTGGAGGAGAGAACACTGAAGCTTTCTTT. The chain couples TRBV7-2 to TRBJ1-1; D unclear. V lost 5 bases to trimming and J lost 1 base, with 17 bases between them. Germline lookup yields CDR1 SGHTA and CDR2 FQGNSA. CDR3 size: 16 residues.

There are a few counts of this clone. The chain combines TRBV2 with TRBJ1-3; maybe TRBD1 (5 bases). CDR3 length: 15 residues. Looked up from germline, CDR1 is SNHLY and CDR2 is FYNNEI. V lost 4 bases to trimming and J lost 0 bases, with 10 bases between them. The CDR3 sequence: CASSVGALSGNTIYF. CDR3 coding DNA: TGTGCCAGCAGTGTTGGGGCTCTCTCTGGAAACACCATATATTTT. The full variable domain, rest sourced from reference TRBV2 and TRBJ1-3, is EPEVTQTPSHQVTQMGQEVILRCVPISNHLYFYWYRQILGQKVEFLVSFYNNEISEKSEIFDDQFSVERPDGSNFTLKIRSTKLEDSAMYFCASSVGALSGNTIYFGEGSWLTVV.

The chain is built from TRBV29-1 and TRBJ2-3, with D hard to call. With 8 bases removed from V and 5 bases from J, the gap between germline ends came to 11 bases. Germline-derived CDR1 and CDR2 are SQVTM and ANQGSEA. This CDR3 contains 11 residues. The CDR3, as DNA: TGCAGCTCAGGCCCCGGAGATACGCAGTATTTT. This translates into CSSGPGDTQYF.

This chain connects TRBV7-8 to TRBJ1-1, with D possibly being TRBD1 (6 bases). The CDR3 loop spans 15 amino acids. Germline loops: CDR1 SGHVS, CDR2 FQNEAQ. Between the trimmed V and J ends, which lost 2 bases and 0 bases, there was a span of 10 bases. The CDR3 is CASSLRGGLNTEAFF. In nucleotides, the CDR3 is TGTGCCAGCAGCTTAAGAGGGGGGTTGAACACTGAAGCTTTCTTT.

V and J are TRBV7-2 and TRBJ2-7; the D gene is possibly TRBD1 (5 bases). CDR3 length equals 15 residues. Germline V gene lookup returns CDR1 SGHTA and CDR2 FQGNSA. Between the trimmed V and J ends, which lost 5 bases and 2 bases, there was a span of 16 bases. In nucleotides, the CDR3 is TGTGCCAGCAGCCGACAGTTGGGGTCTCCCTACGAGCAGTACTTC. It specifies CASSRQLGSPYEQYF.